The clone carrying this TCR beta chain was counted a few times. Its antigen remains unknown. Amplified TCR beta CDR3 regions were obtained using RNA transcripts as template. In the first round, RT-PCR was carried out with HTBI primers, and a multiplex PCR formed the second round. MiXCR was run by TCRdb on the multiplex PCR reads, yielding one entry per CDR3 protein. The table lists about 740,000 distinct CDR3 sequences, around 40% of them singletons. PBMCs stemmed from 10 ml of fresh peripheral blood. This sample is part of a study of Graves' ophthalmopathy and Graves' hyperthyroidism. The V gene's germline CDR1 is SGHTA and CDR2 FQGNSA. V was pared by 4 bases and J by 3 bases, with 16 bases between. The CDR3 loop spans 15 amino acids. Study-wide results and caveats: Most expanded thyroid clonotypes above 0.001 frequency also appeared in blood. A 13-signature model separated ophthalmopathy from stable hyperthyroidism, about 88% sensitivity, 65% to 82% specificity.

This sequence joins TRBV7-2 and TRBJ2-7; D is ambiguous. The sample was peripheral blood. The receptor was derived from an adult man with Graves' ophthalmopathy. The CDR3, as DNA: TGTGCCAGCAGCTCCCCAATACGGTCGCGCTACGAGCAGTACTTC. Translation gives CASSSPIRSRYEQYF.